This TCR beta chain was observed in a study of shared T cell receptors in the human thymus. Produced via immunoSEQ multiplex PCR; TCRdb's table is partial and in-frame only. Among over 450,000 clones listed, around 78% were seen once. These sequences were also reported in another study, on human thymus T cells. Turning to that study: Gene usage for V and J segments appeared biased in thymic and blood repertoires.

Sequenced input: thymocytes. This clonotype was sampled from a boy younger than two with a congenital heart defect.

The CDR3 DNA is TGCGCCAGCAGCCGCCCCGGACAGCCCCAGGTCAACACCATATATTTT. Its translation is CASSRPGQPQVNTIYF. The chain couples TRBV4-1 to TRBJ1-3; D possibly corresponds to TRBD1 (6 bases). CDR1 and CDR2 from the germline V gene are MGHRA and YSYEKL. V was shortened by 4 bases and J by 7 bases, with 20 bases between the two germline ends. The CDR3 sequence is 16 residues long.